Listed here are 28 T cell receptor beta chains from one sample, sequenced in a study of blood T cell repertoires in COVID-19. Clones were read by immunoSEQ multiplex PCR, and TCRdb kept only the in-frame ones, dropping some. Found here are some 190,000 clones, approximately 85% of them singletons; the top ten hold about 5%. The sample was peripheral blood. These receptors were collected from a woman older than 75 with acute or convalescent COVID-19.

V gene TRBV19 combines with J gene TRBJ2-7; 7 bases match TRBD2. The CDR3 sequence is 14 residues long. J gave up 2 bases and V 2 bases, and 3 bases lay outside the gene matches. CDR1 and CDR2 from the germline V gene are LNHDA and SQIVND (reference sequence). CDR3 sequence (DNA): TGTGCCAGTAGTATAACTAGCGCGACCTACGAGCAGTACTTC. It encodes CASSITSATYEQYF.

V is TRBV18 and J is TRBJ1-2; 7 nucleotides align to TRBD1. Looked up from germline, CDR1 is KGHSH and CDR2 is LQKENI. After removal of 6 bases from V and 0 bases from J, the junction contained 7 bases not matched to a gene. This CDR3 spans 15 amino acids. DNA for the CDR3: TGTGCCAGCTCGGCTGGGACAGATACTAACTATGGCTACACCTTC. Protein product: CASSAGTDTNYGYTF.

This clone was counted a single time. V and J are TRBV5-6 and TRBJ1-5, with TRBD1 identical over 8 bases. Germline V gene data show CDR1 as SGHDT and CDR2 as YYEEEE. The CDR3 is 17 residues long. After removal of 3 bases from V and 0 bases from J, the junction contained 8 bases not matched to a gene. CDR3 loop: CASSSITTGDSNQPQHF. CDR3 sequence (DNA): TGTGCCAGCAGCTCAATAACGACAGGGGATAGCAATCAGCCCCAGCATTTT.

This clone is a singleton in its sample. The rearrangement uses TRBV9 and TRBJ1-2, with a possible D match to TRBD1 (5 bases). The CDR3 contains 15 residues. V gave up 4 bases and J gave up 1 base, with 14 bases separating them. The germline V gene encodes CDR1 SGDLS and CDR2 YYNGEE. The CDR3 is CASSTVVQGNYGYTF. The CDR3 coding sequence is TGTGCCAGCAGCACAGTGGTGCAGGGTAACTATGGCTACACCTTC.

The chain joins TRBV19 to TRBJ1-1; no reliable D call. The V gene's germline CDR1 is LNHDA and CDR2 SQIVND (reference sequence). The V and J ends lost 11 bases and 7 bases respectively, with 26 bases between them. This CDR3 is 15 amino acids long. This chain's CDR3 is CAESNRPGKKNEAFF. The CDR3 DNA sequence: TGTGCCGAAAGTAATCGTCCGGGGAAGAAGAATGAAGCTTTCTTT.

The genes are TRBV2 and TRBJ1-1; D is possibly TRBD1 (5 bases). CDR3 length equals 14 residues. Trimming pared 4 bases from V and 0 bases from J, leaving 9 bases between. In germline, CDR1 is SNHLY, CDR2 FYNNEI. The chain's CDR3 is CASSVGRVNTEAFF. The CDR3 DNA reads TGTGCCAGCAGTGTAGGCAGGGTGAACACTGAAGCTTTCTTT.

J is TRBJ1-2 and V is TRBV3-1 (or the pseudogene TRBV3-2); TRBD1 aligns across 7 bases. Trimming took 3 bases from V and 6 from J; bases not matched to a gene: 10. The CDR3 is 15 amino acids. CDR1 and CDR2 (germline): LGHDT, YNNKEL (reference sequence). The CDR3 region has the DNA TGTGCCAGCAGCCACCTCGACAGGGAGTTACATGGCTACACCTTC. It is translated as CASSHLDRELHGYTF.

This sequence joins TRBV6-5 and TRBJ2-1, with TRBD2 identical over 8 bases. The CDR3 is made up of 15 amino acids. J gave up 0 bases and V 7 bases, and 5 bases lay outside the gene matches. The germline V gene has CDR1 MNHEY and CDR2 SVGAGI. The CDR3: CASILAGPSYNEQFF. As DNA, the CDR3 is TGTGCCAGCATATTAGCGGGACCCTCCTACAATGAGCAGTTCTTC.

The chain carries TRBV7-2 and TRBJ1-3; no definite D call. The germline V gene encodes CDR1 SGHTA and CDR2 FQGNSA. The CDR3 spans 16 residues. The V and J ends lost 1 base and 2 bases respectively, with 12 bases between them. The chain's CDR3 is CASSLGGSPAGNTIYF. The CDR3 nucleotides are TGTGCCAGCAGCTTAGGAGGATCCCCGGCTGGAAACACCATATATTTT. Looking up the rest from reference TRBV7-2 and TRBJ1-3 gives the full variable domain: GAGVSQSPSNKVTEKGKDVELRCDPISGHTALYWYRQSLGQGLEFLIYFQGNSAPDKSGLPSDRFSAERTGGSVSTLTIQRTQQEDSAVYLCASSLGGSPAGNTIYFGEGSWLTVV.

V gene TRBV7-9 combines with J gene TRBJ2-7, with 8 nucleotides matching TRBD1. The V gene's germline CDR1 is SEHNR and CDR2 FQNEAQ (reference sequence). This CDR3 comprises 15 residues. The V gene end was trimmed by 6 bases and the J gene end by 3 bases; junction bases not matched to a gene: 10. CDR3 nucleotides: TGTGCCAGCAGAAAAGGACAGGGACAACTCTACGAGCAGTACTTC. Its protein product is CASRKGQGQLYEQYF.

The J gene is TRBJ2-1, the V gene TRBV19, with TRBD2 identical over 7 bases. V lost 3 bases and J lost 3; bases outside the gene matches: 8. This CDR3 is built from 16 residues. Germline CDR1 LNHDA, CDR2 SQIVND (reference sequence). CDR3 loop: CASSILAGELYNEQFF. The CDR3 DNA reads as TGTGCCAGTAGTATTCTCGCGGGAGAGCTCTACAATGAGCAGTTCTTC.

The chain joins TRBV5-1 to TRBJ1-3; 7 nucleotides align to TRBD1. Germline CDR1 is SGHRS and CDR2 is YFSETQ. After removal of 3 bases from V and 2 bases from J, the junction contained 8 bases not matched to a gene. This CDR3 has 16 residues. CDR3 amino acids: CASSSQTGDAGNTIYF. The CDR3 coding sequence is TGCGCCAGCAGCTCCCAAACAGGGGACGCTGGAAACACCATATATTTT.

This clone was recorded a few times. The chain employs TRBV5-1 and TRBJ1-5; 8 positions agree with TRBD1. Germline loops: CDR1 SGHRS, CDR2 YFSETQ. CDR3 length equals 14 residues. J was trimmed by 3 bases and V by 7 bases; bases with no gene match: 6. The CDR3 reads CASRGQGTNQPQHF. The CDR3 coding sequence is TGCGCCAGCCGAGGACAGGGAACCAATCAGCCCCAGCATTTT.

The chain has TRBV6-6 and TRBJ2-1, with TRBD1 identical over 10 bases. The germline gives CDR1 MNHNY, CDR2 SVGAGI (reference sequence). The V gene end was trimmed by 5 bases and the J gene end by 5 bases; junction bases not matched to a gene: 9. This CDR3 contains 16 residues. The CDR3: CASSSRRDRGHNEQFF. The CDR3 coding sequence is TGTGCCAGCAGTAGCAGACGGGACAGGGGACACAATGAGCAGTTCTTC.

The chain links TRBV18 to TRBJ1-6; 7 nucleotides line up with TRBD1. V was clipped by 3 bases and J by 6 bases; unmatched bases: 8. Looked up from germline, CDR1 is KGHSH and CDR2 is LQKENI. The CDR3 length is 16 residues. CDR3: CASSPSMGQSNSPLHF. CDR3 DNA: TGTGCCAGCTCACCTAGCATGGGACAGTCTAATTCACCCCTCCACTTT.

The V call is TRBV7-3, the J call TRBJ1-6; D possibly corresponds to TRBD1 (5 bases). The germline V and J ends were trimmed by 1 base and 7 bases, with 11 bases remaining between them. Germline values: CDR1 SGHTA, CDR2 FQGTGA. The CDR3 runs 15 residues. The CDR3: CASSLRGRPNSPLHF. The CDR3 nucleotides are TGTGCCAGCAGCTTAAGGGGCAGACCAAATTCACCCCTCCACTTT. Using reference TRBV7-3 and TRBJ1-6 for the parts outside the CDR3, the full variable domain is GAGVSQTPSNKVTEKGKYVELRCDPISGHTALYWYRQSLGQGPEFLIYFQGTGAADDSGLPNDRFFAVRPEGSVSTLKIQRTERGDSAVYLCASSLRGRPNSPLHFGNGTRLTVT.

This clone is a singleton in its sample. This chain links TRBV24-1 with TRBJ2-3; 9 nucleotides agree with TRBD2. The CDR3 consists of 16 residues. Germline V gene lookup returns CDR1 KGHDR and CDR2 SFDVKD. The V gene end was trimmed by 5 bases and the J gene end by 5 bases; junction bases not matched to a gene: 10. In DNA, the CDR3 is TGTGCCACCAGTGGGGGACTAGCTAAGGGGGGAGATACGCAGTATTTT. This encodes CATSGGLAKGGDTQYF.

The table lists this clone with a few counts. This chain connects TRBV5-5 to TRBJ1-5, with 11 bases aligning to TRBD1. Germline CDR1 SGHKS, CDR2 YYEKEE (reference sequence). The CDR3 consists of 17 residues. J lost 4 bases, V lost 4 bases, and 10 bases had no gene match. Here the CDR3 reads CASSRNTGTGGNQPQHF. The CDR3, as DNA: TGTGCCAGCAGCCGTAACACCGGGACAGGGGGAAATCAGCCCCAGCATTTT.

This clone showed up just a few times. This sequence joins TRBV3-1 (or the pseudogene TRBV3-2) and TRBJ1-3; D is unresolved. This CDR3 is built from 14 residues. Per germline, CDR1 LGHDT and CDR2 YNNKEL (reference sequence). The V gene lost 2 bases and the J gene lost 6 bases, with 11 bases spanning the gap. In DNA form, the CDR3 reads TGTGCCAGCAGCCAAACGGGAGCATCAAACACCATATATTTT. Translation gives CASSQTGASNTIYF.

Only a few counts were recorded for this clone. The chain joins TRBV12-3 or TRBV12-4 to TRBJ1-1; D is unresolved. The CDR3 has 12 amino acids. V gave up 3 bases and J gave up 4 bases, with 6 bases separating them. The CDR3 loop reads CASSFGVTEAFF. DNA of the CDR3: TGTGCCAGCAGTTTCGGGGTCACTGAAGCTTTCTTT.

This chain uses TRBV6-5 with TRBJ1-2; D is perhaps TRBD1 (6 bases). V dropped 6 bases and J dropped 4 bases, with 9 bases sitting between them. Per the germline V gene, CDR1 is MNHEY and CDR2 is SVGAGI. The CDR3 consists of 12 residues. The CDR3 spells CASRQDSYGYTF. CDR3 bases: TGTGCCAGCAGACAGGACAGCTATGGCTACACCTTC.

Written as DNA, the CDR3 is TGTGCCAGCAGCGTTCTTTCTGGGGCCAACGTCCTGACTTTC. Translated, it gives CASSVLSGANVLTF. This sequence joins TRBV11-1 and TRBJ2-6; D call uncertain. Germline V gene lookup returns CDR1 SGHAT and CDR2 FQDESV (reference sequence). V shed 5 bases and J shed 1 base, with 6 bases lying between them. This CDR3 has 14 residues.

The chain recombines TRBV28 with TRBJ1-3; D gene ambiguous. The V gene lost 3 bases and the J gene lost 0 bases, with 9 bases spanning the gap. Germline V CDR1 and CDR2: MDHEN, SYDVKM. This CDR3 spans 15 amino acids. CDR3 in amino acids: CASSFHSNSGNTIYF. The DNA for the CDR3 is TGTGCCAGCAGTTTTCACAGTAACTCTGGAAACACCATATATTTT.

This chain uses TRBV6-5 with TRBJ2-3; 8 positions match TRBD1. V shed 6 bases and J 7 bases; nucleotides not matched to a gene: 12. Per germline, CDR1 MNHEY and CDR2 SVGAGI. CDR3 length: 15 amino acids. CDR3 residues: CASRFGQGRSNTQYF. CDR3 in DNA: TGTGCCAGCAGATTCGGACAGGGCCGGAGTAATACGCAGTATTTT.

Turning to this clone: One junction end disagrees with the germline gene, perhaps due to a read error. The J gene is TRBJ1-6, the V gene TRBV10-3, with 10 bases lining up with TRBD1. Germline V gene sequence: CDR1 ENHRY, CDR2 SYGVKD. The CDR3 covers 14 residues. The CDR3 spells CVIRGTGENSPLHF. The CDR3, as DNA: TGTGTCATCAGGGGGACAGGGGAAAATTCACCCCTCCACTTT.

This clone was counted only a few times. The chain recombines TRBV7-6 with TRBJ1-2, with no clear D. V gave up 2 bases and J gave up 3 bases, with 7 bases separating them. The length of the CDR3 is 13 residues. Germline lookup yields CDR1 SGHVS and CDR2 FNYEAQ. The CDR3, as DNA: TGTGCCAGCAGCTTAAATGAGGACTATGGCTACACCTTC. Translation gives CASSLNEDYGYTF. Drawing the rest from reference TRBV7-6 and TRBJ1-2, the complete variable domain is GAGVSQSPRYKVTKRGQDVALRCDPISGHVSLYWYRQALGQGPEFLTYFNYEAQQDKSGLPNDRFSAERPEGSISTLTIQRTEQRDSAMYRCASSLNEDYGYTFGSGTRLTVV.

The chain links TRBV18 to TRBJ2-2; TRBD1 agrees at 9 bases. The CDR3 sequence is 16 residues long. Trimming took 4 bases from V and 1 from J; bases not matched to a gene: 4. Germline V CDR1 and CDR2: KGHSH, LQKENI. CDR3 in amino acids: CASSLQGQGNTGELFF. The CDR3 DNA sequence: TGTGCCAGCTCACTACAGGGACAGGGGAACACCGGGGAGCTGTTTTTT.

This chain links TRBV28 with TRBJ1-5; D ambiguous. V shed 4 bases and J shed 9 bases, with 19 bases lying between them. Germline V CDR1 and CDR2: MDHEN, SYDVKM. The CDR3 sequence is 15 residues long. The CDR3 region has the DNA TGTGCCAGCAGTTCCTCCTCGACGGGATTGCGGCCCCAGCATTTT. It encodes CASSSSSTGLRPQHF.